The 2 T cell receptor beta chains listed next were all sequenced from one sample in a study of blood T cell repertoires in COVID-19. The method was immunoSEQ multiplex PCR; TCRdb's version includes in-frame clones alone and lacks a portion of them. The sample has roughly 100,000 clones; about 86% are singletons. Sequenced material: peripheral blood. The receptor source for this set is a woman of 80 years or more with active or convalescent COVID-19.

The chain recombines TRBV2 with TRBJ1-5; 8 nucleotides align to TRBD1. The CDR3 is 15 amino acids. V lost 7 bases and J lost 0; bases outside the gene matches: 5. Looked up from germline, CDR1 is SNHLY and CDR2 is FYNNEI. CDR3 in DNA: TGTGCCAGCACCGGGACAGGCTCTAGCAATCAGCCCCAGCATTTT. It is translated as CASTGTGSSNQPQHF.

This chain joins TRBV27 and TRBJ1-6; D is possibly TRBD1 (6 bases). Per the germline V gene, CDR1 is MNHEY and CDR2 is SMNVEV (reference sequence). The CDR3 is made up of 14 amino acids. V dropped 2 bases and J dropped 6 bases, with 8 bases sitting between them. CDR3 in amino acids: CASSLLDSNSPLHF. The DNA for the CDR3 is TGTGCCAGCAGTTTACTGGACAGTAATTCACCCCTCCACTTT.